This T cell receptor (beta chain) was retrieved from a study of cytomegalovirus exposure and HLA in healthy donors. Trimming took 6 bases from V and 4 from J, leaving 12 bases between them. This CDR3 contains 14 residues. The germline V gene has CDR1 MNHNY and CDR2 SVGAGI (reference sequence). Some clones are missing from TCRdb's copy, which holds only in-frame ones; the method was immunoSEQ multiplex PCR. Among 50,000 to 65,000 clones listed, about 92% were seen once. The chain uses TRBV6-6 and TRBJ1-4, with D uncertain. The clonotype comes from a woman aged 18-29 years in good health and CMV-seropositive. Sequenced sample: PBMCs. In DNA, the CDR3 is TGTGCCAGCAGGGCCACAGAAGGTAATGAAAAACTGTTTTTT. Encoded protein: CASRATEGNEKLFF.